These 8 T cell receptor beta chains came from one sample sequenced in a study of regulatory T cells in long-lasting Graves disease. Noted time point: newly diagnosed GD, antithyroid drugs for less than 3 months. The TCR library was prepared using RNA isolated from PBMCs. CDR3-region Arm-PCR and iRepertoire HTBI primers produced the TCR beta libraries. TCRdb re-derived calls from the multiplex PCR reads in MiXCR, one entry per CDR3 protein. The sample carries about 420,000 distinct CDR3 sequences, 16% recorded once. The sample was also linked to a second study, of T cells in Graves' hyperthyroidism and ophthalmopathy.

The sequencing used peripheral blood mononuclear cells (PBMCs), collected at new diagnosis, from a patient treated with antithyroid drugs. The receptors were gathered from a woman aged 18 to 35 with Graves disease.

This clonotype was counted only a few times. This rearrangement joins TRBV9 to TRBJ2-3, with 9 bases lining up with TRBD2. This CDR3 region has 17 residues. CDR1 and CDR2 (germline): SGDLS, YYNGEE. V lost 5 bases and J lost 6; bases outside the gene matches: 16. CDR3 DNA sequence: TGTGCCAGCAGACACAACGTTGCGGGAGGGCCCTCCGATACGCAGTATTTT. Its protein product is CASRHNVAGGPSDTQYF.

This clonotype was picked up a small number of times. J is TRBJ2-7 and V is TRBV5-1; 14 positions match TRBD2. V dropped 4 bases and J dropped 0; count of bases not matched to a gene: 6. Germline CDR1 and CDR2: SGHRS and YFSETQ. This CDR3 is 17 amino acids long. The CDR3 is CASSPGLAGVSSYEQYF. In DNA form, the CDR3 reads TGCGCCAGCAGCCCGGGACTAGCGGGAGTAAGCTCCTACGAGCAGTACTTC.

This clonotype has a count of ten or more. The V call is TRBV9, the J call TRBJ1-2, with D maybe TRBD1 (6 bases). This CDR3 contains 13 residues. Trimming shortened V by 1 base and J by 6 bases, and 10 bases separated the two germline ends. The germline V gene has CDR1 SGDLS and CDR2 YYNGEE. As DNA, the CDR3 is TGTGCCAGCAGCGTAACAGGGATGCATGGCTACACCTTC. It is translated as CASSVTGMHGYTF.

The rearrangement uses TRBV15 and TRBJ2-7, with D possibly TRBD1 on 5 matching bases. The V gene lost 0 bases and the J gene lost 2 bases, with 8 bases spanning the gap. In germline, CDR1 is LNHNV, CDR2 YYDKDF (reference sequence). The CDR3 covers 14 residues. The CDR3 coding sequence is TGTGCCACCAGCAGAGAGGGGCTAGCCTACGAGCAGTACTTC. Its translation: CATSREGLAYEQYF.

This clonotype was picked up many times. This chain links TRBV6-1 with TRBJ1-1, with D perhaps TRBD1 (5 bases). The ends were cut back, 7 bases at V and 0 bases at J, with 18 bases in the middle. This CDR3 is built from 16 residues. The germline V gene has CDR1 MNHNS and CDR2 SASEGT. Here the CDR3 DNA reads TGTGCCAGCACCTTCGGACACGGAATCATGAACACTGAAGCTTTCTTT. Translated, it gives CASTFGHGIMNTEAFF.

As for this clonotype: A much larger clone differs by one base, so this may be a read error. The chain employs TRBV25-1 and TRBJ2-3; TRBD1 might be the D (6 bases). The J call may be wrong; the DNA end is better matched by TRBJ1-5. The germline V gene has CDR1 MGHDK and CDR2 SYGVNS. CDR3 length: 16 amino acids. The CDR3 loop is CASSEFGQSGTDTQHF. The DNA of the CDR3 is TGTGCCAGCAGTGAATTTGGACAGTCGGGCACAGATACGCAGCATTTT.

This clonotype has just a few counts. V and J are TRBV28 and TRBJ1-5; the D is unclear. V was pared by 4 bases and J by 0 bases, with 7 bases between. CDR1 is MDHEN and CDR2 is SYDVKM in the germline V gene. This CDR3 is built from 14 residues. The CDR3 region has the DNA TGTGCCAGCAGTTATACAGTTAGCAATCAGCCCCAGCATTTT. Amino acids: CASSYTVSNQPQHF.

The CDR3: CASSPPDRVSGNTIYF. The DNA of the CDR3 is TGTGCCAGCAGCCCCCCGGACAGGGTCAGTGGAAACACCATATATTTT. This chain joins TRBV3-1 and TRBJ1-3, with TRBD1 identical over 8 bases. V gave up 4 bases and J gave up 3 bases; unmatched junction bases: 8. This CDR3 has 16 residues. CDR1 is LGHDT, CDR2 YNNKEL, per germline (reference sequence).